These T cell receptor beta chains were read from a single sample in a study of OX40 agonist ivuxolimab in advanced cancers. Using immunoSEQ multiplex PCR, the repertoire was profiled, and TCRdb retains in-frame clones only, with some absent. The sample has 76,000 or so clones; 65% to 90% are singletons. The sample consisted of CD4+ or CD8+ T cells sorted from blood, taken in a trial of the OX40 agonist ivuxolimab. The source of these receptors is an adult with an advanced solid tumor such as melanoma, head and neck, liver or kidney cancer. Both conserved end residues are part of each CDR3. The D gene is left open where the match is weak. Only some rows state a clone size, as once, few, many or a class for expanded clones.

V	D	J	size	CDR3	DNA
TRBV4-1	TRBD1	TRBJ2-7	NA	CASSQAPYRTGNSYEQYF	TGCGCCAGCAGCCAAGCCCCGTATAGGACAGGGAACTCCTACGAGCAGTACTTC
TRBV2	NA	TRBJ2-7	NA	CASSVTGQGEQYF	TGTGCCAGCAGTGTTACGGGGCAGGGGGAGCAGTACTTC
TRBV7-9	NA	TRBJ2-1	NA	CASSLVGEQFF	TGTGCCAGCAGCTTAGTCGGGGAGCAGTTCTTC
TRBV5-6	TRBD1	TRBJ1-3	once	CASSLAGGFAGNTIYF	TGTGCCAGCAGCTTGGCAGGGGGCTTCGCTGGAAACACCATATATTTT
TRBV7-2	TRBD2	TRBJ2-3	once	CASSSGGLAGTDTQYF	TGTGCCAGCAGCTCTGGGGGGCTAGCGGGGACAGATACGCAGTATTTT
TRBV10-3	NA	TRBJ2-1	NA	CAISTRVNEQFF	TGTGCCATCAGTACCAGGGTGAATGAGCAGTTCTTC
TRBV5-1	NA	TRBJ1-1	NA	CASSLGRGLSDLNTEAFF	TGCGCCAGCAGCTTGGGTAGAGGGCTTTCGGATTTGAACACTGAAGCTTTCTTT
TRBV7-9	NA	TRBJ1-1	NA	CASSLSGGRNTEAFF	TGTGCCAGCAGCTTATCCGGGGGGAGGAACACTGAAGCTTTCTTT
TRBV18	TRBD1	TRBJ1-1	NA	CASSPTGQSEAFF	TGTGCCAGCTCACCAACGGGACAGTCTGAAGCTTTCTTT
TRBV7-9	NA	TRBJ1-2	NA	CASTPDFVESYTF	TGTGCCAGCACCCCCGACTTTGTGGAATCCTACACCTTC
TRBV6-6	NA	TRBJ1-1	NA	CASRRGMNTEAFF	TGTGCCAGCAGACGAGGAATGAACACTGAAGCTTTCTTT
TRBV7-6	NA	TRBJ2-2	few	CASSLVVTANTGELFF	TGTGCCAGCAGCTTAGTTGTGACAGCGAACACCGGGGAGCTGTTTTTT
TRBV5-6	NA	TRBJ2-2	NA	CASSLGQLTGELFF	TGTGCCAGCAGCTTGGGACAGCTAACCGGGGAGCTGTTTTTT
TRBV10-3	NA	TRBJ2-3	NA	CAISDQGTVGDTQYF	TGTGCCATCAGTGACCAGGGGACTGTTGGGGATACGCAGTATTTT
TRBV10-3	NA	TRBJ1-1	NA	CAISDRGGTEAFF	TGTGCCATCAGTGACAGGGGTGGCACTGAAGCTTTCTTT
TRBV9	NA	TRBJ2-3	NA	CASSLNPTTSDTQYF	TGTGCCAGCAGCCTAAATCCGACTACATCAGATACGCAGTATTTT
TRBV10-3	TRBD2	TRBJ2-1	NA	CAISEPTLGLAGKNEQFF	TGTGCCATCAGTGAGCCCACCCTAGGACTAGCGGGAAAGAATGAGCAGTTCTTC
TRBV18	TRBD2	TRBJ2-5	NA	CASSPPRAGHQETQYF	TGTGCCAGCTCACCACCGCGAGCGGGGCACCAAGAGACCCAGTACTTC
TRBV28	TRBD1	TRBJ1-2	NA	CASSSTGTGYGYTF	TGTGCCAGCAGTTCTACAGGGACAGGCTATGGCTACACCTTC
TRBV18	NA	TRBJ2-4	NA	CASSPGADFLAKNIQYF	TGTGCCAGCTCACCGGGTGCGGACTTCCTAGCCAAAAACATTCAGTACTTC
TRBV7-2	NA	TRBJ2-1	NA	CASSPPGGPQSYNEQFF	TGTGCCAGCAGCCCCCCAGGGGGGCCCCAGTCCTACAATGAGCAGTTCTTC
TRBV4-1	NA	TRBJ2-7	NA	CASSQAPSHYEQYF	TGCGCCAGCAGCCAAGCCCCATCCCACTACGAGCAGTACTTC
TRBV4-2	TRBD1	TRBJ1-5	few	CASSQRGQGGQPQHF	TGTGCCAGCAGCCAACGCGGACAGGGAGGTCAGCCCCAGCATTTT
TRBV7-2	NA	TRBJ2-7	NA	CASSLAGDTSYEQYF	TGTGCCAGCAGCTTAGCCGGGGACACGTCCTACGAGCAGTACTTC